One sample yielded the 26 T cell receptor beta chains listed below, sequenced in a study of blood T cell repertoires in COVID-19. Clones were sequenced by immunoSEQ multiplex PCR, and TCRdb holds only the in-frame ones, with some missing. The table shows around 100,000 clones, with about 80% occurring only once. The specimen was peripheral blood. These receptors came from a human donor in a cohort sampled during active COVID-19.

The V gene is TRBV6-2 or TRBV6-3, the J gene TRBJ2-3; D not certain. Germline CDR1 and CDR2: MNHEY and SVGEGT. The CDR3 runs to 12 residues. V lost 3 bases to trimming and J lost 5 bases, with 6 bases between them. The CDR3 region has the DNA TGTGCCAGCAGTTATATTGTAGATACGCAGTATTTT. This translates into CASSYIVDTQYF.

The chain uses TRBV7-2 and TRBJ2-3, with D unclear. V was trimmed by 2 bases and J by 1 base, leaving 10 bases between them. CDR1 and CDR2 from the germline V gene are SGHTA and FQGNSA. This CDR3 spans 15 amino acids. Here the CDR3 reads CASSLRHDRTDTQYF. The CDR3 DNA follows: TGTGCCAGCAGCTTAAGACACGACCGCACAGATACGCAGTATTTT.

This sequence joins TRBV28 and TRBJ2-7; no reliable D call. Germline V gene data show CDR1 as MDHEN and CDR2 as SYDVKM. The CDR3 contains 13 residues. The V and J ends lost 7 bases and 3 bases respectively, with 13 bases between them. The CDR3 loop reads CASTENPLYEQYF. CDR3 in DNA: TGTGCCAGCACCGAGAATCCCCTCTACGAGCAGTACTTC.

CDR3 region: CASSSMGHSYGYTF. CDR3 nucleotide sequence: TGTGCCAGCAGCTCAATGGGACACAGCTATGGCTACACCTTC. The genes are TRBV11-2 and TRBJ1-2; D may be TRBD1 (6 bases). Germline V lookup: CDR1 SGHAT, CDR2 FQNNGV. Trimming pared 4 bases from V and 4 bases from J, leaving 13 bases between. This CDR3 contains 14 residues.

The CDR3 nucleotides are TGTGCCAGCAGCTCTCACAGGGGGCTGTACAATGAGCAGTTCTTC. Amino acid sequence: CASSSHRGLYNEQFF. V gene TRBV11-2 combines with J gene TRBJ2-1; 9 bases fit TRBD1. The V gene end was trimmed by 4 bases and the J gene end by 4 bases; junction bases not matched to a gene: 5. The CDR3 is made up of 15 amino acids. Looked up from germline, CDR1 is SGHAT and CDR2 is FQNNGV. Full variable domain (missing parts from reference TRBV11-2 and TRBJ2-1): EAGVAQSPRYKIIEKRQSVAFWCNPISGHATLYWYQQILGQGPKLLIQFQNNGVVDDSQLPKDRFSAERLKGVDSTLKIQPAKLEDSAVYLCASSSHRGLYNEQFFGPGTRLTVL.

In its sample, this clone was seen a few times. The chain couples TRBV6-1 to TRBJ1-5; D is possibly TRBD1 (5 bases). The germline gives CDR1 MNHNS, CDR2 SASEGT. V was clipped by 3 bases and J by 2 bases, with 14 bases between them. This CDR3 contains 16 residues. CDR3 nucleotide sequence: TGTGCCAGCAGTGAGCTCGGGGGTTTCGGCAATCAGCCCCAGCATTTT. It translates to CASSELGGFGNQPQHF.

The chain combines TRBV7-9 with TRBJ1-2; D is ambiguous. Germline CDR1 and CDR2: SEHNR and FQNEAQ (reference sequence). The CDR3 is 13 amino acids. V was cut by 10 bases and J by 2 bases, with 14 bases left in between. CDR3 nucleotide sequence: TGTGCCACCGCCCAAACAGTCAACTATGGCTACACCTTC. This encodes CATAQTVNYGYTF.

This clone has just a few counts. The CDR3: CASSPRADMNTEAFF. The CDR3 DNA sequence: TGTGCCAGCTCACCACGGGCAGATATGAACACTGAAGCTTTCTTT. The chain combines TRBV18 with TRBJ1-1, with D unclear. Deletions cut 1 base from V and 0 bases from J, with 9 bases between. The germline V gene encodes CDR1 KGHSH and CDR2 LQKENI. This CDR3 contains 15 residues.

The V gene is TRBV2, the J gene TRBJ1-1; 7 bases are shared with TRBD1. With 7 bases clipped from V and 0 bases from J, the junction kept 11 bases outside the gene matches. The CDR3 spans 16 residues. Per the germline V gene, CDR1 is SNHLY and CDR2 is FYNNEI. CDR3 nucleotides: TGTGCCAGCATTCGCGACAGGGCTATTGTGAACACTGAAGCTTTCTTT. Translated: CASIRDRAIVNTEAFF.

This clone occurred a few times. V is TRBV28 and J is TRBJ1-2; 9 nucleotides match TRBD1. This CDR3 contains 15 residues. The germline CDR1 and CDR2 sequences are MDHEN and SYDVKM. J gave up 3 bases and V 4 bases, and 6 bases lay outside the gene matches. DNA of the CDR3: TGTGCCAGCAGTTCACAGGGGGCGCAGGACTATGGCTACACCTTC. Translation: CASSSQGAQDYGYTF.

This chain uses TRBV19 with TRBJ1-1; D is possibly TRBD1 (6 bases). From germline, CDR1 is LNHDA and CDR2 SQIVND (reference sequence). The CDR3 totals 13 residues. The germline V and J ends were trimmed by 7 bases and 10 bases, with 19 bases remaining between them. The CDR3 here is CASTHLGEGGAFF. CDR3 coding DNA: TGTGCCAGTACCCATTTGGGGGAGGGGGGAGCTTTCTTT.

The CDR3, as DNA: TGTGCCAGCAGTTTTGGCGGGAATAAGGACGAGCAGTACTTC. It yields the protein CASSFGGNKDEQYF. The genes are TRBV28 and TRBJ2-7; tentative D call: TRBD2 (6 bases). Looked up from germline, CDR1 is MDHEN and CDR2 is SYDVKM. The V end lost 3 bases, the J end lost 5 bases, and 14 bases lay between the germline ends. The CDR3 extends over 14 amino acids.

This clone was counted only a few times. The CDR3 loop reads CASGPRLARVYEQYF. As DNA, the CDR3 is TGTGCCAGCGGCCCGCGACTAGCCCGGGTCTACGAGCAGTACTTC. The J gene is TRBJ2-7, the V gene TRBV6-2 or TRBV6-3, with 7 bases matching TRBD2. This CDR3 is built from 15 residues. Germline V gives CDR1 MNHEY, CDR2 SVGEGT. V was clipped by 8 bases and J by 3 bases; unmatched bases: 13.

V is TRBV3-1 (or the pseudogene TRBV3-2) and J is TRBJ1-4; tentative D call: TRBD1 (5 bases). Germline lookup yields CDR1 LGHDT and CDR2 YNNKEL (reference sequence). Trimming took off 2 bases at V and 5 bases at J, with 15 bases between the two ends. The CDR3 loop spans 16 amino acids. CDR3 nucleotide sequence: TGTGCCAGCAGCCAATGGGACGTCCGGGGGAATGAAAAACTGTTTTTT. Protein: CASSQWDVRGNEKLFF.

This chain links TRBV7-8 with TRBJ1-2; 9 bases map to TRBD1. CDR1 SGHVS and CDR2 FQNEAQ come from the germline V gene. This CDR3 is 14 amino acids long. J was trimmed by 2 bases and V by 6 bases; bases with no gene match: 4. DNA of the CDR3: TGTGCCAGCAGTCCTGGACAGGGGAACTATGGCTACACCTTC. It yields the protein CASSPGQGNYGYTF.

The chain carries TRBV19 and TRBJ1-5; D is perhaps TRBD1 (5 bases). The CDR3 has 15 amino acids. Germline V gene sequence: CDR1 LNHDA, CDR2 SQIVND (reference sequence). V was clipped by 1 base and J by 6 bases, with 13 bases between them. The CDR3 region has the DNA TGTGCCAGTAGTATAGTTCAGGGAAGCCTTCAGCCCCAGCATTTT. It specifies CASSIVQGSLQPQHF.

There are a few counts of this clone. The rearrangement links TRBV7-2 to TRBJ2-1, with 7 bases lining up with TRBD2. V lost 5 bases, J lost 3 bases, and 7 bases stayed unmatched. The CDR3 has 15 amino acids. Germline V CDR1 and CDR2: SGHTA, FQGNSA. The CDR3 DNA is TGTGCCAGCAGCCGCCTCGGGGGGAGCTACAATGAGCAGTTCTTC. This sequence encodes CASSRLGGSYNEQFF.

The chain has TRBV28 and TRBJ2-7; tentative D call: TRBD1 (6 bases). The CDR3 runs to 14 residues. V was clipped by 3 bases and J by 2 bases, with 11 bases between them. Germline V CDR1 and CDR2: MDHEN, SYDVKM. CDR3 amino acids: CASSFRGWAYEQYF. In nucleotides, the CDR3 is TGTGCCAGCAGTTTCAGGGGATGGGCCTACGAGCAGTACTTC.

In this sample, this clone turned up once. CDR3 sequence: CASSSGTVNYGYTF. The CDR3 DNA reads as TGTGCCAGCAGCTCCGGGACAGTTAACTATGGCTACACCTTC. The chain joins TRBV7-9 to TRBJ1-2, with 7 bases identical to TRBD1. Germline CDR1 is SEHNR and CDR2 is FQNEAQ (reference sequence). The CDR3 totals 14 residues. With 4 bases clipped from V and 1 base from J, the junction kept 3 bases outside the gene matches.

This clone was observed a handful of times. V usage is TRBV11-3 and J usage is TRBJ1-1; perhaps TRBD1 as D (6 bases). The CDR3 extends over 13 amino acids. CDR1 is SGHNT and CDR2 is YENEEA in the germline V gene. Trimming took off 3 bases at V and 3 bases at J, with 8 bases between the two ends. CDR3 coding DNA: TGTGCCAGCAGCTTCAACAGGGACACTGAAGCTTTCTTT. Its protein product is CASSFNRDTEAFF.

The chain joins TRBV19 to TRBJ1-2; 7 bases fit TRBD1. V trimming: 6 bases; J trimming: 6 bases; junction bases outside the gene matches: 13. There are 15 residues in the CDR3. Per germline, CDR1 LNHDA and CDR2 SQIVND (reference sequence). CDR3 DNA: TGTGCCAGTAGATCCACAGGGGTAGCGCGGGATGGCTACACCTTC. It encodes CASRSTGVARDGYTF.

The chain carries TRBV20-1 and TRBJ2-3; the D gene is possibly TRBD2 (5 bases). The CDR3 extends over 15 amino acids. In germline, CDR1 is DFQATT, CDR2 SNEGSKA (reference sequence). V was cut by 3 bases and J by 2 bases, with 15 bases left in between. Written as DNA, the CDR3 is TGCAGTGCTAGTCGGTACGGGGAAGCCACAGATACGCAGTATTTT. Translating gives CSASRYGEATDTQYF.

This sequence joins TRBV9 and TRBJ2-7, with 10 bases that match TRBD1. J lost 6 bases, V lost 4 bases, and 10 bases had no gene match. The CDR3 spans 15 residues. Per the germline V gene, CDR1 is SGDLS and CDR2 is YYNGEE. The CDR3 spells CASSPTTGGPGEQYF. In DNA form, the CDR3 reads TGTGCCAGCAGCCCCACGACAGGGGGCCCGGGCGAGCAGTACTTC.

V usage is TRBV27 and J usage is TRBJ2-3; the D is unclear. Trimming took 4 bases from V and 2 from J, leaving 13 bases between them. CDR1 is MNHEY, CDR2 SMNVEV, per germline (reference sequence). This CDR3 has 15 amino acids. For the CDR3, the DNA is TGTGCCAGCAGTTCACTCGCTCCCCACACAGATACGCAGTATTTT. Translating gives CASSSLAPHTDTQYF.

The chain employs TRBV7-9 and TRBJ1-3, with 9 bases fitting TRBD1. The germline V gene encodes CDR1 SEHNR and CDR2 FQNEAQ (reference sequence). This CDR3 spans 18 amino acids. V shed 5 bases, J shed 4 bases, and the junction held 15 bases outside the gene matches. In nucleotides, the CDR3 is TGTGCCAGCAGCCCGAGTCCACAGGGGGCGATCCAGGGAAACACCATATATTTT. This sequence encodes CASSPSPQGAIQGNTIYF.

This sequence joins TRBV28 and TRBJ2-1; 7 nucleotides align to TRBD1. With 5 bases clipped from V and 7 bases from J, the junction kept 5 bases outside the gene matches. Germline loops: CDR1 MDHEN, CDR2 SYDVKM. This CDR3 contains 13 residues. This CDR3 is CASSLSDRNEQFF. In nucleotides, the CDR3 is TGTGCCAGCAGTCTCTCGGACAGGAATGAGCAGTTCTTC. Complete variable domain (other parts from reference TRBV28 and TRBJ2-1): DVKVTQSSRYLVKRTGEKVFLECVQDMDHENMFWYRQDPGLGLRLIYFSYDVKMKEKGDIPEGYSVSREKKERFSLILESASTNQTSMYLCASSLSDRNEQFFGPGTRLTVL.